Presented here are 13 T cell receptor beta chains from one specimen sequenced in a study of T cell responses to AZD1222 COVID-19 vaccine. Produced via immunoSEQ multiplex PCR; TCRdb's table is partial and in-frame only. The profile shows 180,000 or so clones, less than 90% of them singletons. This specimen was peripheral blood, taken on day 0 of AZD1222 vaccination. Receptors originate from an adult in good health.

In this sample, this clone turned up a few times. The rearrangement links TRBV2 to TRBJ1-2; D call uncertain. This CDR3 comprises 13 residues. Germline V gene lookup returns CDR1 SNHLY and CDR2 FYNNEI. Trimming cost V 4 bases and J 3 bases, with 9 bases left between them. This chain's CDR3 is CASSAGVYYGYTF. CDR3 coding DNA: TGTGCCAGCAGTGCGGGCGTCTACTATGGCTACACCTTC.

This chain connects TRBV5-1 to TRBJ2-3, with 8 nucleotides matching TRBD2. Germline V gives CDR1 SGHRS, CDR2 YFSETQ. Trimming removed 0 bases from V and 0 bases from J; junction bases left unmatched: 15. This CDR3 is 20 amino acids long. The CDR3: CASSLAIRSGGLTSTDTQYF. The CDR3 nucleotides are TGCGCCAGCAGCTTGGCCATTAGGTCGGGAGGGCTCACGAGCACAGATACGCAGTATTTT.

The chain uses TRBV7-9 and TRBJ1-1; D remains unclear. Deletions cut 5 bases from V and 1 base from J, with 11 bases between. This CDR3 is built from 14 residues. Germline V gives CDR1 SEHNR, CDR2 FQNEAQ (reference sequence). CDR3 loop: CASSLAAPNTEAFF. The CDR3 DNA reads as TGTGCCAGCAGCCTGGCGGCCCCGAACACTGAAGCTTTCTTT.

The rearrangement links TRBV3-1 (or the pseudogene TRBV3-2) to TRBJ2-2; 7 bases agree with TRBD1. The germline V gene encodes CDR1 LGHDT and CDR2 YNNKEL (reference sequence). V shed 6 bases, J shed 6 bases, and the junction held 1 base outside the gene matches. There are 12 residues in the CDR3. This CDR3 is CASRTGPGELFF. CDR3 sequence (DNA): TGTGCCAGCAGGACAGGGCCCGGGGAGCTGTTTTTT.

Only one count was recorded for this clone. The chain has TRBV7-9 and TRBJ2-5; possibly TRBD1 or TRBD2 for D (5 bases each). Germline CDR1 SEHNR, CDR2 FQNEAQ (reference sequence). Trimming left V 1 base short and J 5 bases short, with 20 bases between. The CDR3 is made up of 17 amino acids. CDR3 coding DNA: TGTGCCAGCAGCTTAGGGCACCGGGACCCAGGGATGGAGACCCAGTACTTC. Its protein product is CASSLGHRDPGMETQYF.

The V call is TRBV12-3 or TRBV12-4, the J call TRBJ1-2; unclear D gene. The CDR3 sequence is 12 residues long. V lost 6 bases, J lost 1 base, and 6 bases lay in between. CDR3 sequence: CASSLNNYGYTF. CDR3 sequence (DNA): TGTGCCAGCAGCCTAAATAACTATGGCTACACCTTC.

This clone has just one count. This chain uses TRBV28 with TRBJ2-1, with 7 bases that match TRBD2. The CDR3 loop spans 16 amino acids. Germline V gene lookup returns CDR1 MDHEN and CDR2 SYDVKM. J gave up 0 bases and V 4 bases, and 6 bases lay outside the gene matches. CDR3 sequence reads: CASSSGTTSSYNEQFF. The CDR3 DNA follows: TGTGCCAGCAGTTCCGGGACTACGAGCTCCTACAATGAGCAGTTCTTC.

In nucleotides, the CDR3 is TGTGCCACCCAGGCGTGGAATCAGCCCCAGCATTTT. Translation gives CATQAWNQPQHF. The V call is TRBV19, the J call TRBJ1-5; no firm D call. Trimming removed 10 bases from V and 4 bases from J, with 11 bases in between. This CDR3 is 12 amino acids long. Germline V gene lookup returns CDR1 LNHDA and CDR2 SQIVND (reference sequence). Variable domain in full (rest from reference TRBV19 and TRBJ1-5): DGGITQSPKYLFRKEGQNVTLSCEQNLNHDAMYWYRQDPGQGLRLIYYSQIVNDFQKGDIAEGYSVSREKKESFPLTVTSAQKNPTAFYLCATQAWNQPQHFGDGTRLSIL.

The chain is built from TRBV28 and TRBJ1-6, with D unresolved. Germline V gene data show CDR1 as MDHEN and CDR2 as SYDVKM. The CDR3 has 15 residues. V was trimmed by 10 bases and J by 0 bases, leaving 13 bases between them. The CDR3 reads CATGRTSSYNSPLHF. The CDR3 region has the DNA TGTGCCACCGGCAGGACGAGCTCCTATAATTCACCCCTCCACTTT. The complete variable domain, with remaining parts taken from reference TRBV28 and TRBJ1-6, reads DVKVTQSSRYLVKRTGEKVFLECVQDMDHENMFWYRQDPGLGLRLIYFSYDVKMKEKGDIPEGYSVSREKKERFSLILESASTNQTSMYLCATGRTSSYNSPLHFGNGTRLTVT.

V gene TRBV29-1 combines with J gene TRBJ2-1; D not certain. The CDR3 has 13 amino acids. Germline V lookup: CDR1 SQVTM, CDR2 ANQGSEA. V was pared by 6 bases and J by 2 bases, with 11 bases between. The CDR3 reads CSVEREPYNEQFF. The CDR3 nucleotides are TGCAGCGTCGAACGAGAACCCTACAATGAGCAGTTCTTC.

This chain links TRBV2 with TRBJ1-1; D gene ambiguous. This CDR3 is built from 13 residues. The V and J ends lost 7 bases and 3 bases respectively, with 12 bases between them. Looked up from germline, CDR1 is SNHLY and CDR2 is FYNNEI. This CDR3 reads CASTLGRYTEAFF. CDR3 nucleotide sequence: TGTGCCAGCACCCTCGGACGGTACACTGAAGCTTTCTTT.

The V call is TRBV5-6, the J call TRBJ1-2; perhaps TRBD1 as D (6 bases). Trimming cost V 6 bases and J 2 bases, with 11 bases left between them. CDR3 size: 13 residues. CDR1 and CDR2 (germline): SGHDT, YYEEEE. The CDR3 DNA reads as TGTGCCAGCACCTTCGGGACAAACTATGGCTACACCTTC. This codes for CASTFGTNYGYTF.

The chain couples TRBV27 to TRBJ2-3, with TRBD1 matching over 9 bases. With V trimmed by 4 bases and J by 0 bases, 11 bases remained unmatched. Germline V lookup: CDR1 MNHEY, CDR2 SMNVEV (reference sequence). This CDR3 has 18 residues. The CDR3: CASSSPTGTGISTDTQYF. CDR3 DNA: TGTGCCAGCAGTTCCCCCACGGGGACAGGGATTAGCACAGATACGCAGTATTTT.